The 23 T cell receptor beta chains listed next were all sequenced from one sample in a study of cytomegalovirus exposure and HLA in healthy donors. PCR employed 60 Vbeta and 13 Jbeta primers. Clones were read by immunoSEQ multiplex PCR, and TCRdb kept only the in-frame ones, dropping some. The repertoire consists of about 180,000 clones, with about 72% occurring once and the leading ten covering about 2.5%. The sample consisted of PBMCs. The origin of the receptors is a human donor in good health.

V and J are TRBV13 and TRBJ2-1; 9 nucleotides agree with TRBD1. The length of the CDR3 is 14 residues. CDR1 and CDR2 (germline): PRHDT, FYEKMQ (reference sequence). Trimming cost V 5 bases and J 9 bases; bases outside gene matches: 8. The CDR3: CASSQGSTGGEQFF. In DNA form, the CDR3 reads TGTGCCAGCAGCCAAGGATCGACAGGGGGTGAGCAGTTCTTC.

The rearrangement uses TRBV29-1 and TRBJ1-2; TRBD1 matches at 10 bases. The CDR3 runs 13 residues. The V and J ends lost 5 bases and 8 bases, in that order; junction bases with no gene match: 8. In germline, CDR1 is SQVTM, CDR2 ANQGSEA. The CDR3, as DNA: TGCAGCGTTCTTCGACAGGGGGCCTTGGGCTACACCTTC. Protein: CSVLRQGALGYTF.

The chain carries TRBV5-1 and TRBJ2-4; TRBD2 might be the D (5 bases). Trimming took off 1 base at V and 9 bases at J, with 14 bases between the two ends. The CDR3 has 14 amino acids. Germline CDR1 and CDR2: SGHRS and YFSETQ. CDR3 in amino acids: CASSLRSGKGIQYF. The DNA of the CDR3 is TGCGCCAGCAGCTTGCGGTCCGGGAAGGGCATTCAGTACTTC.

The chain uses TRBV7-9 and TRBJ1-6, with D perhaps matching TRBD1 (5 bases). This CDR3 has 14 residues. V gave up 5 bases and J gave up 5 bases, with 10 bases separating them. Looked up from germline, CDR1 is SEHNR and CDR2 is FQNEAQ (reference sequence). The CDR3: CASSTPGDNSPLHF. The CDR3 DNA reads TGTGCCAGCAGCACCCCGGGGGATAATTCACCCCTCCACTTT. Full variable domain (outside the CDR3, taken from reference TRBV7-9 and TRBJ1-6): DTGVSQNPRHKITKRGQNVTFRCDPISEHNRLYWYRQTLGQGPEFLTYFQNEAQLEKSRLLSDRFSAERPKGSFSTLEIQRTEQGDSAMYLCASSTPGDNSPLHFGNGTRLTVT.

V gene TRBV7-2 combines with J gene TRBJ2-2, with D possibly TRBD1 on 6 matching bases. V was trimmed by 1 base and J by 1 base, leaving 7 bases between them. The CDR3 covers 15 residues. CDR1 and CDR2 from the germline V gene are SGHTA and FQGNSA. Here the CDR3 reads CASSLGGGNTGELFF. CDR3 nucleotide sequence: TGTGCCAGCAGCTTAGGAGGGGGGAACACCGGGGAGCTGTTTTTT.

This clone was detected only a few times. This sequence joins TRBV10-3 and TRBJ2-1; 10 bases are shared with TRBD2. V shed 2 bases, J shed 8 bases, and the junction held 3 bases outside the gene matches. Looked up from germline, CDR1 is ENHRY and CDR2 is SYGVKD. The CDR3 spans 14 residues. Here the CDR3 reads CAISEASGGHEQFF. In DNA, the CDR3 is TGTGCCATCAGTGAGGCTAGCGGGGGCCATGAGCAGTTCTTC.

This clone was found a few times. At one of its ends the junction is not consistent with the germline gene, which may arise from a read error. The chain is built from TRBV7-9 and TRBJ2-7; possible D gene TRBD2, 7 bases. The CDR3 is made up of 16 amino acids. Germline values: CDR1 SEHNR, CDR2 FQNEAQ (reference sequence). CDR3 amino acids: CSSSSKGRGDFYEQYF. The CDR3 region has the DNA TGTTCCAGCAGCTCCAAAGGGAGGGGGGATTTCTACGAGCAGTACTTC.

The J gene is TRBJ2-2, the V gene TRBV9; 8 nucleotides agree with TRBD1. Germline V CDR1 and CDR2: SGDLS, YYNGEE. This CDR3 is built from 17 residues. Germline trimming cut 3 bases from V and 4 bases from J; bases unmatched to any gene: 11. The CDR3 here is CASSARTGRYLTGELFF. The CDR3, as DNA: TGTGCCAGCAGCGCCCGGACAGGGCGATATCTCACCGGGGAGCTGTTTTTT.

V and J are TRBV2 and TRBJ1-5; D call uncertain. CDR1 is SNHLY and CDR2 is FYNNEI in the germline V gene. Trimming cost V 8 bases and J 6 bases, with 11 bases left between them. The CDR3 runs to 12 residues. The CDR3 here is CASGARLQPQHF. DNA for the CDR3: TGTGCCAGCGGAGCTCGACTTCAGCCCCAGCATTTT.

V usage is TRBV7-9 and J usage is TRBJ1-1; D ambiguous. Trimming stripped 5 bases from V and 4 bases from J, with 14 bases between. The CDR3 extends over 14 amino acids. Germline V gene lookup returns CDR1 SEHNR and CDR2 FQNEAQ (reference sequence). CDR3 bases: TGTGCCAGCAGCCCAACGTCCGACTCCACTGAAGCTTTCTTT. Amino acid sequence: CASSPTSDSTEAFF.

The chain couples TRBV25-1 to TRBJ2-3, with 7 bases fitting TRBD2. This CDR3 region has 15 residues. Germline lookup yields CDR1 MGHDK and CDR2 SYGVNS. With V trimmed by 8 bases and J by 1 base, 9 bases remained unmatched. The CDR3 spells CASRGEQRGTDTQYF. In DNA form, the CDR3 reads TGTGCCAGCCGGGGGGAGCAGCGGGGCACAGATACGCAGTATTTT.

The CDR3 loop is CASSPRLVDIQYF. The CDR3 nucleotides are TGTGCCAGCAGCCCTAGACTAGTTGACATTCAGTACTTC. V gene TRBV14 combines with J gene TRBJ2-4; a possible D gene is TRBD2 (6 bases). The CDR3 runs to 13 residues. Germline CDR1 SGHDN, CDR2 FVKESK. The V gene lost 4 bases and the J gene lost 8 bases, with 12 bases spanning the gap. The full variable domain, in which reference TRBV14 and TRBJ2-4 provide the parts outside the CDR3, is EAGVTQFPSHSVIEKGQTVTLRCDPISGHDNLYWYRRVMGKEIKFLLHFVKESKQDESGMPNNRFLAERTGGTYSTLKVQPAELEDSGVYFCASSPRLVDIQYFGAGTRLSVL.

CDR3 nucleotide sequence: TGTGCCAGCAGCTGGGGAGGGGGACAGGACTATGGCTACACCTTC. Its protein product is CASSWGGGQDYGYTF. The rearrangement joins TRBV7-9 to TRBJ1-2; 8 nucleotides match TRBD1. CDR1 SEHNR and CDR2 FQNEAQ come from the germline V gene (reference sequence). With 4 bases clipped from V and 3 bases from J, the junction kept 7 bases outside the gene matches. The CDR3 is 15 residues long.

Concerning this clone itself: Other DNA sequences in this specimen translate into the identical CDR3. CDR3 loop: CASSLSGQVLYGYTF. Here the CDR3 DNA reads TGTGCCAGCAGCCTATCCGGACAAGTCCTCTATGGCTACACCTTC. The chain links TRBV7-8 to TRBJ1-2; tentatively, D is TRBD1 (5 bases). The V gene's germline CDR1 is SGHVS and CDR2 FQNEAQ. The CDR3 consists of 15 residues. V was shortened by 5 bases and J by 4 bases, with 17 bases between the two germline ends.

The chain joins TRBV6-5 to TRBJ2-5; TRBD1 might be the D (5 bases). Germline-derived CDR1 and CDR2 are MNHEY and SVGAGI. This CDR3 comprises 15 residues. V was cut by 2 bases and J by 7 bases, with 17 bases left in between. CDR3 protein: CASSYNSGPSGTQYF. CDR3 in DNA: TGTGCCAGCAGTTACAATTCAGGGCCCTCGGGGACCCAGTACTTC.

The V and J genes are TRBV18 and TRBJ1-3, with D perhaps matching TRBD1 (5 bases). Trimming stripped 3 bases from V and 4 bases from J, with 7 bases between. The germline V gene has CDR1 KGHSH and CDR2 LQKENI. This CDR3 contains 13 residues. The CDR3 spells CASSPDRGNTIYF. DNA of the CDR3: TGTGCCAGCTCACCCGACAGAGGAAACACCATATATTTT.

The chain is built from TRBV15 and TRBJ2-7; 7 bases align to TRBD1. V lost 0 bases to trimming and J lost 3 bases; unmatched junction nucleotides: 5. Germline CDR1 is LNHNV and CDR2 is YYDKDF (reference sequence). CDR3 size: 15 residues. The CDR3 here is CATSRELDRDYEQYF. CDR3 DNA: TGTGCCACCAGCAGAGAGCTTGACAGGGACTACGAGCAGTACTTC.

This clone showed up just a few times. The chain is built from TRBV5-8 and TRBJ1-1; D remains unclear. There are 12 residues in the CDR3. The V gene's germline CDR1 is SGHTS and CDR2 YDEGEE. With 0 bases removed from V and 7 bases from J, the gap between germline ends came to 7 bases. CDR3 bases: TGTGCCAGCAGCTTGGTGGCAGTTGAAGCTTTCTTT. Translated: CASSLVAVEAFF.

The CDR3 region is CASSSIDGRGTGELFF. The CDR3 nucleotides read TGTGCCAGCAGCTCTATCGACGGACGGGGCACCGGGGAGCTGTTTTTT. The chain has TRBV9 and TRBJ2-2; maybe TRBD2 (5 bases). Germline lookup yields CDR1 SGDLS and CDR2 YYNGEE. Deletions cut 4 bases from V and 4 bases from J, with 17 bases between. The CDR3 sequence is 16 residues long.

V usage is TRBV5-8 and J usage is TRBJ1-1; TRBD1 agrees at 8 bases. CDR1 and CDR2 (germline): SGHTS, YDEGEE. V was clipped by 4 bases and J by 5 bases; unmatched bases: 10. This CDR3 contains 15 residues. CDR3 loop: CASSAQGAEGTEAFF. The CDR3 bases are TGTGCCAGCAGCGCCCAGGGGGCGGAAGGAACTGAAGCTTTCTTT.

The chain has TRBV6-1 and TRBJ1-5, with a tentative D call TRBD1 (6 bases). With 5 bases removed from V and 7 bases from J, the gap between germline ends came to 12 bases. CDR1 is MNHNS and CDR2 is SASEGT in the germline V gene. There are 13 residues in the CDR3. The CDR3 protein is CASSMGAGQPQHF. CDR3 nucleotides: TGTGCCAGCAGTATGGGGGCTGGACAGCCCCAGCATTTT.

In DNA, the CDR3 is TGTGCCTGGAGTCGTACAGGGTACGGCCAGCCCCAGCATTTT. As protein: CAWSRTGYGQPQHF. The V and J genes are TRBV30 and TRBJ1-5, with D possibly being TRBD1 (6 bases). This CDR3 comprises 14 residues. Germline assignment: CDR1 GTSNPN and CDR2 SVGIG (reference sequence). The V and J ends lost 2 bases and 7 bases respectively, with 15 bases between them.

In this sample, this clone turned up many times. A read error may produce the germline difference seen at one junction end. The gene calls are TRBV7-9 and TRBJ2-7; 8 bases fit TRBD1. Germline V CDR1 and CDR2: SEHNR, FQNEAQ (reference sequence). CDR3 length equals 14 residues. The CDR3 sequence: CASSLSAGGAEQYF. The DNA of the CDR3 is TGCGCCAGCAGCCTGAGTGCAGGGGGCGCGGAGCAGTACTTC.